In its sample, the clone carrying this T cell receptor beta chain was seen many times. This entry comes from a study of neurological immune-mediated disorders. The unsorted libraries were prepared from 2 million PBMCs (stored at -80 C). cDNA was made by 5'RACE with 10-nucleotide random UMIs. TCRdb itself ran the 5' RACE reads through MiXCR, one entry per CDR3 protein. The table shows about 84,000 distinct CDR3 sequences, with 10% occurring only once. This CDR3 spans 18 amino acids. From germline, CDR1 is SGHNT and CDR2 YENEEA. V lost 1 base, J lost 7 bases, and 22 bases lay in between. Sequenced sample: PBMCs. The sequence came from a man aged 35 to 55 in good health. The genes are TRBV11-3 and TRBJ2-2; perhaps D is TRBD1 or TRBD2 (5 bases each). In DNA form, the CDR3 reads TGTGCCAGCAGCTTAGTAAATAGGTCCGAGGGGCCGAGCGGGGAGCTGTTTTTT. Residues: CASSLVNRSEGPSGELFF.